These 24 T cell receptor beta chains were all obtained from the same sample, sequenced in a study of T cell repertoires in cytomegalovirus infection. TCRdb called the reads again in MiXCR, with one record for every CDR3 protein. The table has around 530,000 distinct CDR3 sequences, approximately 17% seen once. Sequenced input: CD8+ T cells from PBMCs. These receptors originate from a human donor in good health (CMV status not recorded). Some clones in this sample may be carry-over from other donors' samples.

The chain uses TRBV5-4 and TRBJ1-2; 9 bases line up with TRBD1. V shed 3 bases, J shed 5 bases, and the junction held 11 bases outside the gene matches. The CDR3 length is 16 residues. Germline lookup yields CDR1 SGHNT and CDR2 YYREEE (reference sequence). CDR3 sequence: CASSSSLQGAYYGYTF. DNA for the CDR3: TGTGCCAGCAGCTCATCCCTACAGGGGGCGTATTATGGCTACACCTTC. The entire variable domain, with the rest obtained from reference TRBV5-4 and TRBJ1-2, is as follows: ETGVTQSPTHLIKTRGQQVTLRCSSQSGHNTVSWYQQALGQGPQFIFQYYREEENGRGNFPPRFSGLQFPNYSSELNVNALELDDSALYLCASSSSLQGAYYGYTFGSGTRLTVV.

This chain uses TRBV15 with TRBJ1-6; D unresolved. This CDR3 comprises 15 residues. With 1 base removed from V and 9 bases from J, the gap between germline ends came to 13 bases. Germline lookup yields CDR1 LNHNV and CDR2 YYDKDF (reference sequence). The CDR3 region has the DNA TGTGCCACCAGCAGAGCTTTCGTCACTCCTTCACCCCTCCACTTT. The encoded protein is CATSRAFVTPSPLHF.

The rearrangement links TRBV5-6 to TRBJ2-7; D possibly corresponds to TRBD2 (5 bases). Germline loops: CDR1 SGHDT, CDR2 YYEEEE. CDR3 length: 13 amino acids. With 2 bases removed from V and 6 bases from J, the gap between germline ends came to 12 bases. The CDR3 region has the DNA TGTGCCAGCAGCTTCGTTGGCGGGCGCGAGCAGTACTTC. Translation gives CASSFVGGREQYF.

The chain is built from TRBV5-1 and TRBJ2-7, with D possibly called TRBD1 or TRBD2 (5 bases each). This CDR3 region has 14 residues. Trimming cost V 3 bases and J 2 bases, with 12 bases left between them. Per germline, CDR1 SGHRS and CDR2 YFSETQ. This chain's CDR3 is CASSSGTGTYEQYF. CDR3 nucleotides: TGCGCCAGCAGCTCCGGGACGGGGACCTACGAGCAGTACTTC.

CDR3 in amino acids: CASSEGYGTTEKLFF. The CDR3 DNA sequence: TGTGCCAGCAGTGAAGGCTACGGGACAACCGAAAAACTGTTTTTT. This chain connects TRBV6-1 to TRBJ1-4; tentative D call: TRBD1 (6 bases). The ends were cut back, 1 base at V and 8 bases at J, with 14 bases in the middle. CDR3 length: 15 residues. The V gene's germline CDR1 is MNHNS and CDR2 SASEGT.

This clonotype was counted many times. The chain employs TRBV7-9 and TRBJ2-1; D is unresolved. CDR1 and CDR2 (germline): SEHNR, FQNEAQ (reference sequence). The V end was cut by 4 bases, the J end by 3 bases, with 7 bases between. The CDR3 has 13 amino acids. As DNA, the CDR3 is TGTGCCAGCAGCTCCCCGGGCTACAATGAGCAGTTCTTC. It yields the protein CASSSPGYNEQFF.

Points on this clonotype: The CDR3 carries no conserved terminal phenylalanine or tryptophan, so it likely arises from a read error. CDR3 DNA: TGCAGTGCGATGGGGGTAGCGGGCTCCTACAATGAGCAGTTCTTA. Encoded protein: CSAMGVAGSYNEQFL. This chain links TRBV20-1 with TRBJ2-1; 7 nucleotides align to TRBD2. V trimming: 6 bases; J trimming: 0 bases; junction bases outside the gene matches: 8. Germline V gene sequence: CDR1 DFQATT, CDR2 SNEGSKA (reference sequence). The length of the CDR3 is 15 residues.

On this clonotype: This may come from a read error, since a much larger clone is one base off. Without the conserved terminal phenylalanine or tryptophan, this CDR3 likely stems from a read error. The V gene is TRBV11-2, the J gene TRBJ1-2; 8 nucleotides align to TRBD1. Germline CDR1 SGHAT, CDR2 FQNNGV. This CDR3 region has 13 residues. Losses at the gene ends were 5 bases for V and 7 bases for J; bases not matched to a gene: 6. CDR3 in amino acids: CASSPGQAGGYTL. The CDR3 coding sequence is TGTGCCAGCAGCCCGGGACAGGCGGGTGGCTACACCTTA.

This clonotype showed up just a few times. The chain links TRBV12-3 or TRBV12-4 to TRBJ2-3; TRBD2 matches 8 bases. Trimming removed 5 bases from V and 4 bases from J; junction bases left unmatched: 14. The CDR3 is 17 residues long. CDR3 protein: CASSHKPGLDNADTQYF. The CDR3 region has the DNA TGTGCCAGCAGTCATAAACCGGGACTAGACAACGCAGATACGCAGTATTTT.

The sample holds a few counts of this clonotype. The gene calls are TRBV6-5 and TRBJ2-3; weak D call: TRBD2 (6 bases). This CDR3 has 14 amino acids. From germline, CDR1 is MNHEY and CDR2 SVGAGI. V shed 4 bases and J shed 2 bases, with 10 bases lying between them. The CDR3 reads CASSSRTITDTQYF. In nucleotides, the CDR3 is TGTGCCAGCAGTTCACGGACTATCACAGATACGCAGTATTTT.

This clonotype was seen many times. A read error may account for a junction end that differs from germline. Written as DNA, the CDR3 is TGTGCCAGCAGCTTAAGGCAGGGAAGCAATCAGCCCCAGCATTTT. It yields the protein CASSLRQGSNQPQHF. This chain links TRBV4-1 with TRBJ1-5; D is possibly TRBD1 (5 bases). CDR1 and CDR2 from the germline V gene are MGHRA and YSYEKL. The CDR3 consists of 15 residues.

The table lists this clonotype with many counts. The J gene is TRBJ2-7, the V gene TRBV7-4; 9 bases map to TRBD1. The V gene's germline CDR1 is SGHVT and CDR2 SQSDAQ. The CDR3 spans 14 residues. V lost 5 bases, J lost 6 bases, and 8 bases stayed unmatched. This CDR3 is CASSLEGTGSEQYF. The CDR3 nucleotides read TGTGCCAGCAGCCTCGAAGGGACAGGGAGCGAGCAGTACTTC.

This clonotype was seen many times. The chain is built from TRBV11-2 and TRBJ1-1; no clear D gene. CDR1 is SGHAT and CDR2 is FQNNGV in the germline V gene. Trimming shortened V by 3 bases and J by 1 base, and 18 bases separated the two germline ends. CDR3 length: 17 residues. DNA of the CDR3: TGTGCCAGCAGCTTCCCCCGAGACCATAGGAAGAACACTGAAGCTTTCTTT. Translating it yields CASSFPRDHRKNTEAFF.

The chain uses TRBV19 and TRBJ2-6; D is unresolved. There are 15 residues in the CDR3. Between the trimmed V and J ends, which lost 7 bases and 1 base, there was a span of 11 bases. Germline loops: CDR1 LNHDA, CDR2 SQIVND (reference sequence). CDR3 coding DNA: TGTGCCAGTATCAACAGACGTTCTGGGGCCAACGTCCTGACTTTC. Its translation: CASINRRSGANVLTF.

This clonotype was detected many times. V and J are TRBV19 and TRBJ2-2; 10 nucleotides match TRBD1. The CDR3 contains 14 residues. Germline trimming cut 7 bases from V and 4 bases from J; bases unmatched to any gene: 3. The V gene's germline CDR1 is LNHDA and CDR2 SQIVND (reference sequence). The CDR3, as DNA: TGTGCCAGTACGACAGGGGGCGGCACCGGGGAGCTGTTTTTT. It codes for CASTTGGGTGELFF.

This clonotype has ten or more counts. This rearrangement joins TRBV12-3 or TRBV12-4 to TRBJ2-7; 11 bases map to TRBD1. The CDR3 is 15 residues long. Losses at the gene ends were 4 bases for V and 3 bases for J; bases not matched to a gene: 5. The CDR3 region is CASSSSGTGGYEQYF. In nucleotides, the CDR3 is TGTGCCAGCAGTTCCTCCGGGACAGGGGGCTACGAGCAGTACTTC.

This clonotype turned up a few times. The chain has TRBV4-2 and TRBJ2-5, with 7 positions matching TRBD2. Germline CDR1 LGHNA, CDR2 YNFKEQ. Germline trimming cut 1 base from V and 5 bases from J; bases unmatched to any gene: 13. The CDR3 has 17 amino acids. The DNA of the CDR3 is TGTGCCAGCAGCCAAGCGACGCTGTTAGCTAGCGGTGAGACCCAGTACTTC. Translating it yields CASSQATLLASGETQYF.

The table lists this clonotype with a few counts. V and J are TRBV23-1 and TRBJ1-2; the match to TRBD1 covers 12 bases. TRBV23-1 is labeled an ORF, and its function is uncertain. The ends lost 2 bases at V and 5 bases at J; junction bases unmatched: 6. This CDR3 has 16 amino acids. The CDR3 here is CASSQGTGGRIYGYTF. CDR3 in DNA: TGCGCCAGCAGTCAAGGGACAGGGGGCCGAATTTATGGCTACACCTTC.

In nucleotides, the CDR3 is TGCGCCAGCAGCCACGGACTAGCGGGCACCTACGAGCAGTACTTC. Its translation: CASSHGLAGTYEQYF. The chain has TRBV5-1 and TRBJ2-7; TRBD2 matches at 11 bases. Germline V lookup: CDR1 SGHRS, CDR2 YFSETQ. There are 15 residues in the CDR3. Trimming cost V 4 bases and J 2 bases; bases outside gene matches: 5.

This clonotype has at least ten counts. The chain combines TRBV19 with TRBJ2-7, with D hard to call. This CDR3 is built from 14 residues. V lost 3 bases to trimming and J lost 0 bases, with 9 bases between them. Germline V gene sequence: CDR1 LNHDA, CDR2 SQIVND (reference sequence). CDR3 protein: CASSIKGSSYEQYF. CDR3 coding DNA: TGTGCCAGTAGTATTAAGGGCAGCTCCTACGAGCAGTACTTC.

This clonotype was seen many times. In nucleotides, the CDR3 is TGTGCCAGCAGTTTTAGTGCGGGAGAGATCGCCGGGGAGCTGTTTTTT. Its protein is CASSFSAGEIAGELFF. V is TRBV27 and J is TRBJ2-2; 7 nucleotides line up with TRBD2. The V gene end was trimmed by 3 bases and the J gene end by 6 bases; junction bases not matched to a gene: 10. The CDR3 length is 16 residues. The germline V gene has CDR1 MNHEY and CDR2 SMNVEV (reference sequence).

This clonotype was counted at least ten times. V is TRBV12-3 or TRBV12-4 and J is TRBJ1-1; 8 bases map to TRBD1. The CDR3 has 15 residues. With V trimmed by 2 bases and J by 1 base, 3 bases remained unmatched. The CDR3 DNA sequence: TGTGCCAGCAGTTTACAGACAGGGGCGAACACTGAAGCTTTCTTT. Its translation is CASSLQTGANTEAFF.

In regard to this clonotype: A much larger clone lies a single base off, so this may be a read error. The gene calls are TRBV7-9 and TRBJ1-1; D is possibly TRBD1 (6 bases). The CDR3 is made up of 13 amino acids. V was shortened by 7 bases and J by 5 bases, with 14 bases between the two germline ends. Germline CDR1 is SEHNR and CDR2 is FQNEAQ (reference sequence). The CDR3 DNA follows: TGTGCCAGCAACAAGGGGGTGCGAACTGAAGCTTTCTTT. Protein sequence: CASNKGVRTEAFF.

This rearrangement joins TRBV12-3 or TRBV12-4 to TRBJ2-5; D is possibly TRBD1 (6 bases). V lost 0 bases and J lost 4, with 9 bases in between. CDR3 length: 14 amino acids. CDR3 nucleotides: TGTGCCAGCAGTTTAGCCAGGGGAGCAGAGACCCAGTACTTC. Amino acid sequence: CASSLARGAETQYF.